The rows below give T cell receptor beta chains drawn from one sample of a study of T cells in Graves' hyperthyroidism and ophthalmopathy. One entry per CDR3 protein, called by TCRdb with MiXCR from the multiplex PCR reads. The table has about 610,000 distinct CDR3 sequences, 14% to 15% seen once. Material for sequencing was blood. The source is a woman in her forties with Graves' ophthalmopathy. Both conserved end residues are part of each CDR3. The D gene is left open where the match is weak. For some rows the clone size is stated as once, few or many, or as a class when expanded; others skip it.

j_call	d_call	v_call	cdr3_length	clone_size	cdr3_nt	cdr3_aa
TRBJ2-7	.	TRBV6-5	15	many	TGTGCCAGCAGTTACGCCGCACGAGGAGGATACGAGCAGTACTTC	CASSYAARGGYEQYF
TRBJ2-7	TRBD2	TRBV18	15	few	TGTGCCAGCTCTCAGACTAGCGGGAGCGGGAACGAGCAGTACTTC	CASSQTSGSGNEQYF
TRBJ1-2	TRBD1	TRBV6-1	15	many	TGTGCCAGCAGTCCTCCCGGACAGGGGAACTATGGCTACACCTTC	CASSPPGQGNYGYTF
TRBJ2-5	TRBD1	TRBV12-3/TRBV12-4	16	.	TGTGCCAGCAGTTTTGGGGACAGGCCGAACCAAGAGACCCAGTACTTC	CASSFGDRPNQETQYF
TRBJ2-7	.	TRBV28	13	.	TGTGCCAGCAGGACTCCGGGAGCCTACGAGCAGTACTTC	CASRTPGAYEQYF
TRBJ1-1	.	TRBV6-1	15	many	TGTGCCAGCAGTGGGGGCACCTACTTGAACACTGAAGCTTTCTTT	CASSGGTYLNTEAFF
TRBJ2-5	.	TRBV30	15	many	TGTGCCTGGAGTATCCCCGCCAGCGTCCGGGAGACCCAGTACTTC	CAWSIPASVRETQYF
TRBJ1-1	.	TRBV4-1	13	many	TGCGCCAGCAGCCAATACAGTGATTCGGAAGCTTTCTTT	CASSQYSDSEAFF
TRBJ1-5	TRBD1	TRBV28	13	many	TGTGCCAGCAGTTCCCCGCAGGGGGAGCCCCAGCATTTT	CASSSPQGEPQHF
TRBJ2-5	.	TRBV20-1	11	.	TGCAGTGCGGAGGGTAGAGAGACCCAGTACTTC	CSAEGRETQYF
TRBJ1-2	.	TRBV6-5	17	.	TGTGCCAGCAGTTACTCGATATTTAGGGGGGGGGACTATGGCTACACCTTC	CASSYSIFRGGDYGYTF
TRBJ2-7	TRBD2	TRBV12-5	12	many	TGTGCCAGCGGGGGCAGCTCCTACGAGCAGTACTTC	CASGGSSYEQYF
TRBJ2-2	TRBD1	TRBV24-1	14	few	TGTGCCACCAGTGACCGGACAGGCACCGGGGAGCTGTTTTTT	CATSDRTGTGELFF
TRBJ2-7	TRBD1	TRBV6-5	14	many	TGTGCCAGCAGTTATTCCGGGACAGACTACGAGCAGTACTTC	CASSYSGTDYEQYF
TRBJ1-2	TRBD1	TRBV10-3	18	many	TGTGCCATCAGAACCCAACGAGACGGGACAGGGCCCCTCTATGGCTACACCTTC	CAIRTQRDGTGPLYGYTF
TRBJ2-2	.	TRBV12-3/TRBV12-4	14	.	TGTGCCAGCAGTTTAGGACTAGAGATCGGGGAGCTGTTTTTT	CASSLGLEIGELFF
TRBJ1-1	.	TRBV28	13	many	TGTGCCAGCAGTTTGCACAGGGTCGGCGAAGCTTTCTTT	CASSLHRVGEAFF
TRBJ2-3	.	TRBV12-3/TRBV12-4	14	many	TGTGCCAGCAGTTTATTTGGTAGCACAGATACGCAGTATTTT	CASSLFGSTDTQYF
TRBJ2-2	TRBD2	TRBV20-1	17	many	TGCAGTGCTAGAGACGAGGCCTCTAGCGGGGTCACCGGGGAGCTGTTTTTT	CSARDEASSGVTGELFF
TRBJ2-4	TRBD1	TRBV28	15	many	TGTGCCACCGTACCGGGACAGTGGGTCCAAAACATTCAGTACTTC	CATVPGQWVQNIQYF
TRBJ2-5	TRBD2	TRBV7-2	16	.	TGTGCCAGCAGCTCGGGACTAGCGGGAGCTTATGAGACCCAGTACTTC	CASSSGLAGAYETQYF
TRBJ1-1	TRBD1	TRBV19	14	many	TGTGCCAGTAGTCCCTGGGGACAGAGGTTTGAAGCTTTCTTT	CASSPWGQRFEAFF
TRBJ2-7	.	TRBV7-2	16	many	TGTGCCAGCAGCTTAGGGACCCCGGGACTTATCTACGAGCAGTACTTC	CASSLGTPGLIYEQYF
TRBJ1-2	.	TRBV11-2	13	many	TGTGCCAGCAGCTTAGACAGGGCTCGCGGCTACACCTTC	CASSLDRARGYTF
TRBJ1-2	.	TRBV27	15	many	TGTGCCAGCAGTTCTCACAGGGAAAGTAGGAATGGCTACACCTTC	CASSSHRESRNGYTF
TRBJ1-5	.	TRBV28	13	once	TGTGCCAGCAGGTCCAGGGGTCATCAGCCCCAGCATTTT	CASRSRGHQPQHF
TRBJ2-7	TRBD2	TRBV10-1	14	many	TGCGCCAGCTTGTCTAGCGGCGATACCTACGAGCAGTACTTC	CASLSSGDTYEQYF
TRBJ2-7	TRBD2	TRBV28	18	many	TGTGCCAGCACCTACGATCGGGAGGACGGCAACCTCCTCGACGAGCAGTACTTC	CASTYDREDGNLLDEQYF
TRBJ2-7	TRBD1	TRBV30	15	many	TGTGCCTGGAGGGGGACAGGGTGGAGCTCCTACGAGCAGTACTTC	CAWRGTGWSSYEQYF
TRBJ2-5	TRBD1	TRBV7-3	13	few	TGTGCCAGCAGCTGGCAGGGGGCAGAGACCCAGTACTTC	CASSWQGAETQYF
TRBJ1-1	.	TRBV6-1	16	few	TGTGCCAGCAGCTCGTATATAACAGGGTTAGGCACTGAAGCTTTCTTT	CASSSYITGLGTEAFF
TRBJ2-7	TRBD2	TRBV29-1	14	many	TGCAGCGTTCGACTAGCGGGAGTATTCGGCGAGCAGTACTTC	CSVRLAGVFGEQYF
TRBJ2-3	TRBD2	TRBV5-6	19	.	TGTGCCAGCAGCTTGCTCGCCGGGAGGAGCGGGAACTCTGAAGATACGCAGTATTTT	CASSLLAGRSGNSEDTQYF
TRBJ2-5	.	TRBV6-1	11	many	TGTGCCAGCAGGTTTCAGTCGACCCAGTACTTC	CASRFQSTQYF
TRBJ2-5	.	TRBV6-1	13	.	TGTGCCAGCGGTAGGGACCCCCAAGAGACCCAGTACTTC	CASGRDPQETQYF
TRBJ1-5	.	TRBV4-1	13	few	TGCGCCAGCAGCCAAGAACCCCCGGGGCCCCAGCATTTT	CASSQEPPGPQHF
TRBJ1-1	.	TRBV18	15	.	TGTGCCAGCTCACCAAACCAGGAGAGGAACACTGAAGCTTTCTTT	CASSPNQERNTEAFF
TRBJ1-2	.	TRBV28	16	many	TGTGCCAGCAGTTTTGGGGTCCCCGGGCCCGGGACGGGCTACACCTTC	CASSFGVPGPGTGYTF
TRBJ2-3	TRBD2	TRBV12-3/TRBV12-4	14	many	TGTGCCAGCAGTGCTAGCGGCCCCACAGATACGCAGTATTTT	CASSASGPTDTQYF
TRBJ2-7	.	TRBV19	14	many	TGTGCCAGTAGTCCCGGACTGGAAATCGGCGAGCAGTACTTC	CASSPGLEIGEQYF
TRBJ2-7	TRBD2	TRBV29-1	15	many	TGCAGCGTTGAAGGTAGCGGGTCTAGCTCCTACGAGCAGTACTTC	CSVEGSGSSSYEQYF
TRBJ1-5	.	TRBV6-1	17	many	TGTGCCAGCAGTGGGGAGGGGGAGACCCCTAGCAATCAGCCCCAGCATTTT	CASSGEGETPSNQPQHF
TRBJ1-2	.	TRBV30	13	.	TGTGCCTGGAGTGTAGGACAGATTTATGGCTACACCTTC	CAWSVGQIYGYTF
TRBJ1-2	.	TRBV29-1	13	many	TGCAGCGTTCGACAGGATCACGGCTATGGCTACACCTTC	CSVRQDHGYGYTF
TRBJ2-7	.	TRBV15	16	many	TGTGCCACCAGCAGGGGGGCTCAGGCCGTCACCTACGAGCAGTACTTC	CATSRGAQAVTYEQYF
TRBJ2-5	.	TRBV27	14	many	TGTGCCAGCAGTTTAAGCAGGGAGCAAGAGACCCAGTACTTC	CASSLSREQETQYF
TRBJ2-7	.	TRBV6-2/TRBV6-3	14	many	TGTGCCAGCAGTTACCTAGCAAGGTCCTACGAGCAGTACTTC	CASSYLARSYEQYF
TRBJ2-1	TRBD2	TRBV2	16	few	TGTGCCAGCAGTACTCTAGCGGTTAGCTCCTACAATGAGCAGTTCTTC	CASSTLAVSSYNEQFF
TRBJ2-7	.	TRBV5-1	13	few	TGCGCCAGCATTAGGACAGACACCTACGAGCAGTACTTC	CASIRTDTYEQYF
TRBJ1-6	TRBD1	TRBV28	14	.	TGTGCCAGCAGTCCGGGACAGGGGGATTCACCCCTCCACTTT	CASSPGQGDSPLHF
TRBJ2-7	.	TRBV4-1	12	.	TGCGCCAGCAGCCAAGGACTTCGGGAGCAGTACTTC	CASSQGLREQYF
TRBJ1-5	.	TRBV19	14	many	TGTGCCAGTAGTATCGGTCAGATCCATCAGCCCCAGCATTTT	CASSIGQIHQPQHF
TRBJ2-7	.	TRBV28	14	many	TGTGCCAGCAGTTTTGTCCAGGGCACCTACGAGCAGTACTTC	CASSFVQGTYEQYF
TRBJ2-4	TRBD1	TRBV24-1	14	few	TGTGCCACCAGTGACCCGAGGACAGGGCGCATTCAGTACTTC	CATSDPRTGRIQYF
TRBJ2-2	.	TRBV19	11	.	TGTGCCAGCCCTGATCCGGGGGAGCTGTTTTTT	CASPDPGELFF